This is a list of T cell receptor beta chains from one sample in a study of blood T cell repertoires in COVID-19. Generated by immunoSEQ multiplex PCR, the TCRdb table keeps only in-frame clones and is missing some. Among about 670,000 clones listed, 85% to 90% were seen once. The sequenced sample was peripheral blood. The origin of the receptors is a woman aged 18-29 years with acute or convalescent COVID-19. Both conserved end residues are part of each CDR3.

cdr3_length	v_call	j_call	cdr3_aa
15	TRBV6-6	TRBJ1-5	CASRPQGSDHQPQHF
15	TRBV6-4	TRBJ2-1	CASSPGAGGYNEQFF
13	TRBV5-6	TRBJ1-2	CASSPGFSYGYTF
16	TRBV2	TRBJ2-7	CASGEDGLFPSHEQYF
14	TRBV5-1	TRBJ2-5	CASSFGWGGETQYF
17	TRBV7-9	TRBJ1-4	CASSSLGTGATNEKLFF
15	TRBV7-3	TRBJ2-2	CASSSSGTRAGELFF
15	TRBV28	TRBJ1-6	CASADRGVSNSPLHF
12	TRBV10-3	TRBJ2-2	CAIAANTGELFF
15	TRBV29-1	TRBJ1-2	CSVAGRGQADYGYTF